Listed below are T cell receptor beta chains from one sample, sequenced in a study of vaccination and CD4 T cells after COVID-19. A single record per CDR3 protein comes from TCRdb applying MiXCR to the PCR reads. The sample lists about 21,000 distinct CDR3 sequences; more than 45% were seen once. Material: CD4+ T cells from blood, obtained before SARS-CoV-2 vaccination. All receptors derive from a human donor who had recovered from COVID-19. The CDR3 runs from the conserved cysteine through the conserved F or W. The order of the fields is D gene, clone size, V gene, J gene, CDR3 protein, CDR3 DNA. The D gene is left open where the match is weak. Rows give clone size only sometimes, using once, few, many, or a class for an expanded clone.

TRBD2	.	TRBV20-1	TRBJ2-2	CSAMTSGRGGGELFF	TGCAGTGCCATGACTAGCGGGAGGGGAGGCGGGGAGCTGTTTTTT
TRBD1	.	TRBV24-1	TRBJ2-5	CATSAMTGAGETQYF	TGTGCCACCAGTGCCATGACAGGGGCTGGGGAGACCCAGTACTTC
.	.	TRBV20-1	TRBJ2-3	CSASEAFIIPDTQYF	TGCAGTGCTAGCGAAGCCTTCATCATACCAGATACGCAGTATTTT
TRBD1	few	TRBV20-1	TRBJ1-1	CSARDIRAGQGRAEAFF	TGCAGTGCTAGAGATATTAGAGCGGGACAGGGGCGCGCTGAAGCTTTCTTT
.	.	TRBV11-2	TRBJ1-1	CASGEFTEAFF	TGTGCCAGCGGAGAGTTCACTGAAGCTTTCTTT
.	once	TRBV20-1	TRBJ2-7	CSASSLSESSYEQYF	TGCAGTGCTAGCTCTCTATCAGAATCATCCTACGAGCAGTACTTC
.	few	TRBV7-8	TRBJ1-1	CASSLASLGAEAFF	TGTGCCAGCAGCTTAGCGAGTTTGGGGGCTGAAGCTTTCTTT
.	few	TRBV7-9	TRBJ1-1	CASSPMTRGRNTEAFF	TGTGCCAGCAGCCCTATGACGCGAGGGAGGAACACTGAAGCTTTCTTT
.	few	TRBV6-1	TRBJ1-5	CASSEGWGRSVSNQPQHF	TGTGCCAGCAGTGAAGGGTGGGGCAGAAGCGTTAGCAATCAGCCCCAGCATTTT
.	.	TRBV10-3	TRBJ2-5	CAISVVRGQETQYF	TGTGCCATCAGTGTGGTCAGGGGCCAAGAGACCCAGTACTTC
TRBD2	few	TRBV28	TRBJ2-5	CASGLAGYWETQYF	TGTGCCTCGGGACTAGCGGGATATTGGGAGACCCAGTACTTC
.	.	TRBV20-1	TRBJ1-2	CAELGRLIGGYTF	TGCGCTGAACTGGGGCGGCTTATAGGTGGCTACACCTTC
.	.	TRBV29-1	TRBJ2-7	CSVPGKASYEQYF	TGCAGCGTTCCGGGGAAGGCGTCCTACGAGCAGTACTTC
.	few	TRBV7-3	TRBJ2-3	CASSQGSTDTQYF	TGTGCCAGCAGCCAAGGCAGCACAGATACGCAGTATTTT
TRBD2	.	TRBV6-1	TRBJ2-3	CASMGGLAGTGTDTQYF	TGTGCCAGCATGGGTGGACTAGCGGGGACTGGCACAGATACGCAGTATTTT
.	few	TRBV20-1	TRBJ2-1	CSARRTIIPNEQFF	TGCAGTGCTAGGAGGACTATTATCCCCAATGAGCAGTTCTTC
TRBD1	.	TRBV19	TRBJ1-5	CASSEQGNQPQHF	TGTGCCAGTAGTGAACAGGGGAATCAGCCCCAGCATTTT
.	.	TRBV20-1	TRBJ2-3	CSARVRGEGRDTQYF	TGCAGTGCTAGAGTTCGCGGCGAGGGGCGAGATACGCAGTATTTT
TRBD2	few	TRBV7-2	TRBJ2-5	CASSLGGLATRETQYF	TGTGCTAGCAGCTTAGGGGGACTAGCCACCCGGGAGACCCAGTACTTC
.	few	TRBV20-1	TRBJ1-1	CSARGSNTEAFF	TGCAGTGCTAGAGGGTCGAACACTGAAGCTTTCTTT
TRBD2	.	TRBV20-1	TRBJ2-7	CSAGTSGRARKEQYF	TGCAGTGCAGGGACTAGCGGGAGGGCCCGGAAAGAGCAGTACTTC
TRBD2	.	TRBV7-9	TRBJ2-7	CASIPGGGGSAYEQYF	TGTGCCAGCATCCCGGGTGGTGGCGGGAGCGCCTACGAGCAGTACTTC
.	few	TRBV7-9	TRBJ2-3	CASSSKSYTQYF	TGTGCCAGCAGCTCAAAGTCCTATACGCAGTATTTT
TRBD1	.	TRBV20-1	TRBJ2-7	CSVLQGALGEQYF	TGCAGTGTTTTACAGGGGGCACTGGGGGAGCAGTACTTC
.	.	TRBV7-9	TRBJ1-1	CASSLDLGGTEAFF	TGTGCCAGCAGCTTAGACCTGGGGGGCACTGAAGCTTTCTTT
TRBD1	.	TRBV28	TRBJ1-6	CASSRTGAPISLHF	TGTGCCAGCAGTCGAACAGGGGCCCCGATTTCCCTCCACTTT
TRBD1	.	TRBV6-5	TRBJ1-1	CASSYLTRGQGYNTEAFF	TGTGCCAGCAGTTACCTTACCCGAGGACAGGGCTATAACACTGAAGCTTTCTTT
TRBD2	few	TRBV20-1	TRBJ2-3	CSAKGLAYADTQYF	TGCAGTGCTAAGGGACTAGCTTACGCAGATACGCAGTATTTT
.	.	TRBV7-3	TRBJ2-3	CASSMSTDTQYF	TGTGCCAGCAGCATGAGCACAGATACGCAGTATTTT
.	.	TRBV30	TRBJ2-5	CAWSGTPEETQYF	TGTGCCTGGAGTGGAACACCCGAAGAGACCCAGTACTTC
TRBD1	.	TRBV29-1	TRBJ1-2	CSARTGGSYTF	TGCAGCGCTAGGACAGGGGGTAGCTACACCTTC
TRBD2	.	TRBV20-1	TRBJ2-1	CSAHNWASGTDNEQFF	TGCAGTGCACATAACTGGGCTAGCGGGACCGACAATGAGCAGTTCTTC
TRBD2	.	TRBV6-1	TRBJ2-4	CASDRLAPPGNIQYF	TGTGCCAGCGATAGACTAGCGCCTCCGGGAAACATTCAGTACTTC
.	.	TRBV7-9	TRBJ2-1	CASLSGEGDEQFF	TGTGCCAGCCTGAGCGGCGAGGGGGATGAGCAGTTCTTC
.	few	TRBV20-1	TRBJ1-6	CSARTQYNSPLHF	TGCAGTGCTAGAACGCAGTATAATTCACCCCTCCACTTT
TRBD1	.	TRBV19	TRBJ2-7	CASSSSGDSYEQYF	TGTGCCAGTAGTTCCTCCGGGGACAGCTACGAGCAGTACTTC
.	.	TRBV2	TRBJ1-5	CASSDQGIGQPQHF	TGTGCCAGCAGTGACCAGGGGATCGGTCAGCCCCAGCATTTT
.	.	TRBV7-9	TRBJ1-2	CASSAQGPVRGYTF	TGTGCCAGCAGCGCCCAGGGCCCTGTCCGTGGCTACACCTTC
.	.	TRBV11-2	TRBJ2-1	CASSSVGREQFF	TGTGCCAGCAGCTCAGTGGGTCGCGAGCAGTTCTTC
TRBD1	.	TRBV6-1	TRBJ1-5	CASIDREFQPQHF	TGTGCCAGCATCGACAGGGAGTTCCAGCCCCAGCATTTT